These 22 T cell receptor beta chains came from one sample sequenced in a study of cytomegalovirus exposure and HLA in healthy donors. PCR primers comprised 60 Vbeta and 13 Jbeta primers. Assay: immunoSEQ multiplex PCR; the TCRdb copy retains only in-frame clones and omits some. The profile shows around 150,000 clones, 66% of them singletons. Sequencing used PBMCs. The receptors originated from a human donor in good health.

The chain's CDR3 is CAISSTGSSDGYTF. DNA for the CDR3: TGTGCCATCTCTAGCACAGGGTCGTCTGATGGCTACACCTTC. The V call is TRBV10-3, the J call TRBJ1-2; a possible D gene is TRBD1 (6 bases). V was clipped by 8 bases and J by 6 bases, with 19 bases between them. The germline CDR1 and CDR2 sequences are ENHRY and SYGVKD. This CDR3 has 14 amino acids.

The CDR3 nucleotides are TGTGCCAGCAGTTCCCGGGACAGGGGTGAAAAACTGTTTTTT. Amino acids: CASSSRDRGEKLFF. V is TRBV2 and J is TRBJ1-4; 10 positions agree with TRBD1. This CDR3 is built from 14 residues. With 5 bases clipped from V and 7 bases from J, the junction kept 4 bases outside the gene matches. Germline loops: CDR1 SNHLY, CDR2 FYNNEI.

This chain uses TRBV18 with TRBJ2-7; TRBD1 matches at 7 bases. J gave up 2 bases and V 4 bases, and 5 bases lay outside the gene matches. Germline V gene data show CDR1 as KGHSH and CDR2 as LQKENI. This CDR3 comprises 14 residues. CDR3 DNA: TGTGCCAGCTCACGGGGTCAGGGGGCCTACGAGCAGTACTTC. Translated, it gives CASSRGQGAYEQYF.

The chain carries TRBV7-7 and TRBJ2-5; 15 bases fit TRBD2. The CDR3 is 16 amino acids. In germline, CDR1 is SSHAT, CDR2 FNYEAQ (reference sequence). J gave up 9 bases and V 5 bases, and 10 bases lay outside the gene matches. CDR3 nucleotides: TGTGCCAGCAGCCCCTGGGGGACTAGCGGGGGGCTGGCCCAGTACTTC. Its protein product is CASSPWGTSGGLAQYF.

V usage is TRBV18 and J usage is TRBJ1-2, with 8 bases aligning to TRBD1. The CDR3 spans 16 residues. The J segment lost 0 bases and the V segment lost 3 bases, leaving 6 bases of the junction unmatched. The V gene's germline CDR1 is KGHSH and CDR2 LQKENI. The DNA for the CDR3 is TGTGCCAGCTCACCCACGACAGGGGCCCCTAACTATGGCTACACCTTC. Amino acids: CASSPTTGAPNYGYTF.

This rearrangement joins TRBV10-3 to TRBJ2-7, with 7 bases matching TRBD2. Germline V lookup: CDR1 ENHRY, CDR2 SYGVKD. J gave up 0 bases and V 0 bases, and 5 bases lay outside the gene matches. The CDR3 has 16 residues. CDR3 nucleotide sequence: TGTGCCATCAGTGAGTCGGGCGGGAGAGACTCCTACGAGCAGTACTTC. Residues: CAISESGGRDSYEQYF.

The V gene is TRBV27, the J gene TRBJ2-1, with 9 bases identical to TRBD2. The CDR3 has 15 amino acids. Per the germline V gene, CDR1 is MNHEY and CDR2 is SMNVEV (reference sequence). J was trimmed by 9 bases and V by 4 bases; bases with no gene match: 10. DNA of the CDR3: TGTGCCAGCAGTTGGGTCGTAGCGGGAGCGGGTGAGCAGTTCTTC. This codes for CASSWVVAGAGEQFF.

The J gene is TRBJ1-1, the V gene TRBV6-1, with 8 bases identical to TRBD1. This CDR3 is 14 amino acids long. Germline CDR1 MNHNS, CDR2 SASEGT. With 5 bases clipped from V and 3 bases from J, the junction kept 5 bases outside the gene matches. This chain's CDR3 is CASSFRQGYTEAFF. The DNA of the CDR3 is TGTGCCAGCAGTTTCCGACAGGGGTACACTGAAGCTTTCTTT.

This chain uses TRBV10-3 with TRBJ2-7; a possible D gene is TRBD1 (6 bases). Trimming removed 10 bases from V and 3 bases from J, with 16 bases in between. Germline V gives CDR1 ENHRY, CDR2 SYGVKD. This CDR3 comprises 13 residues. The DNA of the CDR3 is TGTGCCACCTCACTGGGGGCAGACTACGAGCAGTACTTC. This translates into CATSLGADYEQYF.

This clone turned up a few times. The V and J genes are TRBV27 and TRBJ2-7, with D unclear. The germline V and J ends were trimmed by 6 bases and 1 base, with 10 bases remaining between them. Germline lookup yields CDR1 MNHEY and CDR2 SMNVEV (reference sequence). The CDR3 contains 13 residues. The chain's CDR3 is CASSQTGSYEQYF. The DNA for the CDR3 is TGTGCCAGCAGCCAGACCGGGTCCTACGAGCAGTACTTC.

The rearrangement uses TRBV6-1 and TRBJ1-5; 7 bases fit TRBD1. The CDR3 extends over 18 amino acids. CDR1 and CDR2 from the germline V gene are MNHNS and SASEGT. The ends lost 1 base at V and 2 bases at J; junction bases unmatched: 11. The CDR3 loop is CASSEVTTGLLGNQPQHF. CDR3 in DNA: TGTGCCAGCAGTGAAGTTACGACAGGGCTGCTCGGCAATCAGCCCCAGCATTTT.

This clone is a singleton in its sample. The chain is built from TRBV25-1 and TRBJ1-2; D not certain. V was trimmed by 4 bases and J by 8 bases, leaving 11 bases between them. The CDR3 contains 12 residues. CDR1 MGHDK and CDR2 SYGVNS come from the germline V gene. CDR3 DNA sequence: TGTGCCAGCAGTGGAGGCCCTCTGGGCTACACCTTC. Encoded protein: CASSGGPLGYTF.

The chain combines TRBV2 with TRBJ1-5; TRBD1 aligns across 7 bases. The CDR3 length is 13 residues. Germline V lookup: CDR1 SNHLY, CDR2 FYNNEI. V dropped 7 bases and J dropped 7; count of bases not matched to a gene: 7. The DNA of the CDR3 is TGTGCCAGCAATCGCAGGGGGGAACAGCCCCAGCATTTT. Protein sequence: CASNRRGEQPQHF.

CDR3 coding DNA: TGTGCCAGCAGCTTAATGGGACTCCGCACAGATACGCAGTATTTT. Its translation: CASSLMGLRTDTQYF. The chain uses TRBV7-8 and TRBJ2-3; possibly TRBD2 for D (6 bases). The V gene's germline CDR1 is SGHVS and CDR2 FQNEAQ. CDR3 length equals 15 residues. Trimming removed 2 bases at V and 1 base at J, with 10 bases between.

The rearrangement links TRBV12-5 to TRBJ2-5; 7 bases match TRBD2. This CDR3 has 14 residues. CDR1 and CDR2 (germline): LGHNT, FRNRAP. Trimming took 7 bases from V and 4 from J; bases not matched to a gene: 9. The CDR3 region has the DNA TGTGCTAGTGCCCCGGGCGGGAGCGGAGAGACCCAGTACTTC. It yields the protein CASAPGGSGETQYF.

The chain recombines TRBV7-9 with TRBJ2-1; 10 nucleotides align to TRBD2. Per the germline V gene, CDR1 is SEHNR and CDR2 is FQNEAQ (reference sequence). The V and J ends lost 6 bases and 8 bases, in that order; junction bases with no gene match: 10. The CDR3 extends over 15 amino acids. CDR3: CASRRLEREGHEQFF. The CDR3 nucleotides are TGTGCCAGCAGACGACTTGAGCGGGAGGGCCATGAGCAGTTCTTC.

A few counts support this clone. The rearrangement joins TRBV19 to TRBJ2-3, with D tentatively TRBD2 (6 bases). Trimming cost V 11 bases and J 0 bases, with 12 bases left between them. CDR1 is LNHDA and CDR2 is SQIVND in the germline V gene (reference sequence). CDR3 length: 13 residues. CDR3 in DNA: TGTGCCTCCCGTAGCGGTAGCACAGATACGCAGTATTTT. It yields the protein CASRSGSTDTQYF.

The CDR3 DNA reads as TGTGCCAGCAGTTTCGGGACAGGGGGGTTGAATGAGCAGTTCTTC. Its translation: CASSFGTGGLNEQFF. V and J are TRBV6-5 and TRBJ2-1; TRBD1 matches at 11 bases. The junction had 6 bases not matched to a gene; V was cut back by 4 bases and J by 7 bases. There are 15 residues in the CDR3. Germline CDR1 MNHEY, CDR2 SVGAGI.

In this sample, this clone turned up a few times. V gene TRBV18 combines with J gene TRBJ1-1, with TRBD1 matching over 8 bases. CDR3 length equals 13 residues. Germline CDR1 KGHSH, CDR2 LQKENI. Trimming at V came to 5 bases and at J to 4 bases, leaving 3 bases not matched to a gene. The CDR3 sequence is CASSTGGGTEAFF. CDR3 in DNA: TGTGCCAGCTCAACAGGGGGGGGCACTGAAGCTTTCTTT.

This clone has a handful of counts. This chain's CDR3 is CASSEQREKSEQFF. CDR3 in DNA: TGTGCCAGCAGTGAACAGCGGGAGAAAAGTGAGCAGTTCTTC. V is TRBV2 and J is TRBJ2-1, with 8 bases that match TRBD2. Germline V gene data show CDR1 as SNHLY and CDR2 as FYNNEI. CDR3 length: 14 amino acids. The ends lost 2 bases at V and 9 bases at J; junction bases unmatched: 6.

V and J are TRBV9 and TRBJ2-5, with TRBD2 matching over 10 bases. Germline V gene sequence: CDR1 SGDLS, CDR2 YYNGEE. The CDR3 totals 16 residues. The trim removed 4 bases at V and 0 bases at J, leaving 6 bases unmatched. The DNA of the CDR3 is TGTGCCAGCAGCCCAAGGACTAGCGGTCACCAAGAGACCCAGTACTTC. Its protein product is CASSPRTSGHQETQYF.

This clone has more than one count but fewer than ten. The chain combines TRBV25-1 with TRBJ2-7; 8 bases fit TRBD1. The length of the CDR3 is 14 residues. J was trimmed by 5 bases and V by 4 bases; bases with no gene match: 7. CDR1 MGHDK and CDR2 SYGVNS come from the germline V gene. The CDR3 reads CASSGTGNFNEQYF. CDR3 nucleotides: TGTGCCAGCAGTGGGACAGGGAATTTCAACGAGCAGTACTTC.